One and the same sample provided the 30 T cell receptor beta chains below, sequenced in a study of T cell responses to AZD1222 COVID-19 vaccine. Data came from immunoSEQ multiplex PCR; TCRdb stores just in-frame clones and leaves some out. The sample lists approximately 99,000 clones; 85% to 90% were seen once. The sample here was peripheral blood, taken on day 0 of AZD1222 vaccination. These receptors all stem from an adult in good health.

This rearrangement joins TRBV7-9 to TRBJ2-3; no reliable D call. The V and J ends lost 6 bases and 2 bases respectively, with 15 bases between them. Germline CDR1 is SEHNR and CDR2 is FQNEAQ (reference sequence). CDR3 length: 15 amino acids. CDR3 region: CASRDGPNPTDTQYF. CDR3 DNA: TGTGCCAGCAGAGACGGTCCTAACCCCACAGATACGCAGTATTTT.

The V gene is TRBV7-2, the J gene TRBJ1-3, with D perhaps matching TRBD1 (5 bases). CDR1 and CDR2 (germline): SGHTA, FQGNSA. Between the trimmed V and J ends, which lost 1 base and 4 bases, there was a span of 14 bases. This CDR3 has 16 residues. CDR3 nucleotides: TGTGCCAGCAGCTTAGTAGGACAACGGGCGGGAAACACCATATATTTT. It translates to CASSLVGQRAGNTIYF.

The chain employs TRBV20-1 and TRBJ1-2; no reliable D call. Germline V CDR1 and CDR2: DFQATT, SNEGSKA (reference sequence). The ends were cut back, 3 bases at V and 0 bases at J, with 11 bases in the middle. The CDR3 consists of 14 residues. CDR3 residues: CSASLAPANYGYTF. Here the CDR3 DNA reads TGCAGTGCTAGTCTCGCCCCCGCTAACTATGGCTACACCTTC.

A few counts support this clone. The chain employs TRBV5-1 and TRBJ1-4, with a possible D match to TRBD1 (6 bases). Trimming cost V 2 bases and J 8 bases, with 13 bases left between them. Germline assignment: CDR1 SGHRS and CDR2 YFSETQ. CDR3 size: 14 residues. The CDR3 sequence is CASSFRQGSEKLFF. CDR3 sequence (DNA): TGCGCCAGCAGCTTCCGCCAGGGGAGCGAAAAACTGTTTTTT.

V and J are TRBV10-1 and TRBJ2-7, with D perhaps TRBD2 (6 bases). Deletions cut 10 bases from V and 2 bases from J, with 9 bases between. This CDR3 spans 11 amino acids. Germline V gives CDR1 WNHNN, CDR2 SYGVQD (reference sequence). The CDR3 sequence is CATSATYEQYF. CDR3 nucleotide sequence: TGCGCCACTAGCGCCACCTACGAGCAGTACTTC.

V usage is TRBV19 and J usage is TRBJ2-5; D may be TRBD2 (6 bases). CDR3 length: 14 amino acids. CDR1 is LNHDA and CDR2 is SQIVND in the germline V gene (reference sequence). Trimming pared 5 bases from V and 3 bases from J, leaving 13 bases between. CDR3 sequence reads: CASSSTSPKETQYF. The CDR3 bases are TGTGCCAGTAGTTCCACTAGCCCAAAAGAGACCCAGTACTTC.

This CDR3 is CAFRLTGNTEAFF. The CDR3 DNA sequence: TGTGCCTTCCGCTTGACTGGGAACACTGAAGCTTTCTTT. The chain employs TRBV30 and TRBJ1-1; no firm D call. From germline, CDR1 is GTSNPN and CDR2 SVGIG (reference sequence). CDR3 length: 13 amino acids. With 7 bases removed from V and 1 base from J, the gap between germline ends came to 13 bases.

This chain connects TRBV19 to TRBJ1-3; the D gene is possibly TRBD1 (5 bases). The CDR3 covers 15 residues. In germline, CDR1 is LNHDA, CDR2 SQIVND (reference sequence). With 8 bases removed from V and 3 bases from J, the gap between germline ends came to 17 bases. As DNA, the CDR3 is TGTGCCAGTGAAGTTCCGGGACTGGGTGGAAACACCATATATTTT. It codes for CASEVPGLGGNTIYF.

The chain couples TRBV7-8 to TRBJ2-7; 8 nucleotides match TRBD1. Germline values: CDR1 SGHVS, CDR2 FQNEAQ. V lost 5 bases and J lost 4; bases outside the gene matches: 1. The CDR3 extends over 12 amino acids. For the CDR3, the DNA is TGTGCCAGCAGCCGACAGGGGTACGAGCAGTACTTC. Protein: CASSRQGYEQYF.

The chain carries TRBV11-3 and TRBJ2-7; TRBD1 matches 7 bases. The CDR3 is made up of 14 amino acids. Germline CDR1 is SGHNT and CDR2 is YENEEA. Unmatched junction bases numbered 4, after V lost 5 bases and J lost 0 bases. The CDR3 sequence is CASSKGQSSYEQYF. In nucleotides, the CDR3 is TGTGCCAGCAGCAAGGGACAGAGCTCCTACGAGCAGTACTTC.

The J gene is TRBJ2-5, the V gene TRBV3-1 (or the pseudogene TRBV3-2), with 13 bases lining up with TRBD2. The V gene's germline CDR1 is LGHDT and CDR2 YNNKEL (reference sequence). With 4 bases clipped from V and 4 bases from J, the junction kept 6 bases outside the gene matches. This CDR3 has 16 residues. The DNA for the CDR3 is TGTGCCAGCAGCCTAAGACTAGCGGGGGGATCAGAGACCCAGTACTTC. Protein sequence: CASSLRLAGGSETQYF.

The chain combines TRBV6-7 with TRBJ1-2; the D is unclear. TRBV6-7 is an ORF; its function is uncertain. Trimming left V 1 base short and J 4 bases short, with 7 bases between. The CDR3 is 13 residues long. The CDR3 loop reads CASSYWGGYGYTF. DNA of the CDR3: TGTGCCAGCAGTTACTGGGGAGGCTATGGCTACACCTTC.

The V and J genes are TRBV9 and TRBJ1-3, with 7 positions matching TRBD1. The ends lost 0 bases at V and 8 bases at J; junction bases unmatched: 5. The CDR3 length is 14 residues. CDR1 and CDR2 (germline): SGDLS, YYNGEE. CDR3 bases: TGTGCCAGCAGCGTAGGACAGGGCCGGGACACCATATATTTT. Translating it yields CASSVGQGRDTIYF.

The chain uses TRBV30 and TRBJ2-1; 14 bases are a match to TRBD2. Looked up from germline, CDR1 is GTSNPN and CDR2 is SVGIG (reference sequence). This CDR3 comprises 14 residues. The V gene end was trimmed by 3 bases and the J gene end by 7 bases; junction bases not matched to a gene: 2. CDR3 DNA: TGTGCCTGGAGGGGACTAGCGGGGGTGAATGAGCAGTTCTTC. Translation gives CAWRGLAGVNEQFF. Complete variable domain (other parts from reference TRBV30 and TRBJ2-1): SQTIHQWPATLVQPVGSPLSLECTVEGTSNPNLYWYRQAAGRGLQLLFYSVGIGQISSEVPQNLSASRPQDRQFILSSKKLLLSDSGFYLCAWRGLAGVNEQFFGPGTRLTVL.

This clone is a singleton in its sample. The V and J genes are TRBV29-1 and TRBJ2-7; D is unclear. CDR1 is SQVTM, CDR2 ANQGSEA, per germline. This CDR3 comprises 12 residues. V was pared by 2 bases and J by 0 bases, with 5 bases between. As DNA, the CDR3 is TGCAGCGTTGAATACAGCTCCTACGAGCAGTACTTC. Amino acid sequence: CSVEYSSYEQYF.

The chain carries TRBV3-1 (or the pseudogene TRBV3-2) and TRBJ1-1; D is perhaps TRBD1 (5 bases). The germline V and J ends were trimmed by 4 bases and 8 bases, with 17 bases remaining between them. The CDR3 is made up of 14 amino acids. CDR1 and CDR2 (germline): LGHDT, YNNKEL (reference sequence). As DNA, the CDR3 is TGTGCCAGCAGCCCAATCCCTCAGGGTGCCGAAGCTTTCTTT. Translated, it gives CASSPIPQGAEAFF.

The chain employs TRBV7-2 and TRBJ2-5; TRBD2 agrees at 9 bases. The trim removed 5 bases at V and 3 bases at J, leaving 7 bases unmatched. This CDR3 region has 15 residues. Germline loops: CDR1 SGHTA, CDR2 FQGNSA. CDR3 nucleotides: TGTGCCAGCAGCCCATCTAGCGGGGCCAAAGAGACCCAGTACTTC. Translated, it gives CASSPSSGAKETQYF.

The CDR3 region is CASSVAPGGLGSTEAFF. The CDR3, as DNA: TGTGCCAGCAGCGTAGCCCCGGGGGGTTTGGGAAGCACTGAAGCTTTCTTT. The V call is TRBV9, the J call TRBJ1-1, with a weak D call TRBD1 (5 bases). The CDR3 length is 17 residues. V lost 0 bases to trimming and J lost 4 bases, with 19 bases between them. CDR1 is SGDLS, CDR2 YYNGEE, per germline. Combining the CDR3 with reference TRBV9 and TRBJ1-1 gives the whole variable domain DSGVTQTPKHLITATGQRVTLRCSPRSGDLSVYWYQQSLDQGLQFLIQYYNGEERAKGNILERFSAQQFPDLHSELNLSSLELGDSALYFCASSVAPGGLGSTEAFFGQGTRLTVV.

The V gene is TRBV10-3, the J gene TRBJ1-5, with D possibly being TRBD1 (5 bases). Trimming took 5 bases from V and 7 from J, leaving 15 bases between them. Germline CDR1 reads ENHRY; CDR2 reads SYGVKD. This CDR3 has 14 amino acids. CDR3 sequence reads: CAISTSGGGQPQHF. CDR3 bases: TGTGCCATCAGTACAAGCGGCGGGGGGCAGCCCCAGCATTTT.

This sequence joins TRBV6-4 and TRBJ1-1, with a weak D call TRBD1 (6 bases). The germline V gene has CDR1 MRHNA and CDR2 SNTAGT. V was pared by 6 bases and J by 0 bases, with 8 bases between. CDR3 size: 13 residues. The CDR3 spells CASRGTLNTEAFF. The CDR3 DNA reads as TGTGCCAGCAGGGGGACATTGAACACTGAAGCTTTCTTT.

V and J are TRBV21-1 and TRBJ1-6; the table's TRBD1 call for D was not verified on the DNA. TRBV21-1 is a pseudogene. This CDR3 comprises 18 residues. The CDR3 region is CASSNTSGTGKMGSPLHF. CDR3 nucleotides: TGTGCCAGCAGCAATACCTCCGGGACAGGGAAAATGGGTTCACCCCTCCACTTT.

The V gene is TRBV6-5, the J gene TRBJ1-5, with D hard to call. The CDR3 totals 15 residues. The germline CDR1 and CDR2 sequences are MNHEY and SVGAGI. Trimming pared 8 bases from V and 1 base from J, leaving 15 bases between. The CDR3, as DNA: TGTGCCAGCTCTCCAGTAGGCACGAGCAATCAGCCCCAGCATTTT. Protein: CASSPVGTSNQPQHF.

The rearrangement joins TRBV15 to TRBJ1-5; no reliable D call. Germline values: CDR1 LNHNV, CDR2 YYDKDF (reference sequence). V lost 5 bases, J lost 5 bases, and 16 bases lay in between. This CDR3 spans 15 amino acids. As DNA, the CDR3 is TGTGCCACCAGCCCAAATCGGGCAACCGATCAGCCCCAGCATTTT. Its translation: CATSPNRATDQPQHF.

The V and J genes are TRBV5-4 and TRBJ1-6, with D maybe TRBD1 (6 bases). Trimming cost V 3 bases and J 7 bases, with 14 bases left between them. This CDR3 is built from 15 residues. CDR1 is SGHNT and CDR2 is YYREEE in the germline V gene (reference sequence). The CDR3 loop is CASSWKGEPNSPLHF. CDR3 nucleotides: TGTGCCAGCAGCTGGAAGGGGGAGCCGAATTCACCCCTCCACTTT.

The V gene is TRBV10-1, the J gene TRBJ1-1; no reliable D call. V was clipped by 2 bases and J by 1 base, with 11 bases between them. CDR3 size: 15 residues. From germline, CDR1 is WNHNN and CDR2 SYGVQD (reference sequence). The CDR3 DNA sequence: TGCGCCAGCAGTGAGGTCGGCACCGAGAACACTGAAGCTTTCTTT. It encodes CASSEVGTENTEAFF.

The chain is built from TRBV5-6 and TRBJ2-2; a possible D gene is TRBD2 (7 bases). V lost 4 bases to trimming and J lost 3 bases, with 16 bases between them. The CDR3 is 16 residues long. CDR1 SGHDT and CDR2 YYEEEE come from the germline V gene. The CDR3 is CASSPPGGPHTGELFF. CDR3 nucleotide sequence: TGTGCCAGCAGCCCCCCGGGGGGCCCCCACACCGGGGAGCTGTTTTTT.

This chain joins TRBV7-9 and TRBJ2-6; 8 nucleotides match TRBD2. The CDR3 has 16 amino acids. CDR1 is SEHNR and CDR2 is FQNEAQ in the germline V gene (reference sequence). The V gene end was trimmed by 2 bases and the J gene end by 2 bases; junction bases not matched to a gene: 2. CDR3 region: CASSLRGGPGANVLTF. DNA of the CDR3: TGTGCCAGCAGCTTACGGGGGGGACCTGGGGCCAACGTCCTGACTTTC.

The chain couples TRBV29-1 to TRBJ1-2; a possible D gene is TRBD1 (5 bases). Trimming took off 5 bases at V and 7 bases at J, with 11 bases between the two ends. The CDR3 spans 11 residues. Germline CDR1 is SQVTM and CDR2 is ANQGSEA. The CDR3 loop reads CSVRRDGGYTF. In DNA, the CDR3 is TGCAGCGTTCGCAGGGACGGTGGCTACACCTTC. Full variable domain (rest looked up from reference TRBV29-1 and TRBJ1-2): SAVISQKPSRDICQRGTSLTIQCQVDSQVTMMFWYRQQPGQSLTLIATANQGSEATYESGFVIDKFPISRPNLTFSTLTVSNMSPEDSSIYLCSVRRDGGYTFGSGTRLTVV.

V usage is TRBV6-5 and J usage is TRBJ1-5; D unclear. V lost 2 bases and J 0 bases, leaving 2 bases between the germline ends. Germline-derived CDR1 and CDR2 are MNHEY and SVGAGI. The CDR3 spans 13 residues. The CDR3 reads CASSYDSNQPQHF. The CDR3 coding sequence is TGTGCCAGCAGTTACGATAGCAATCAGCCCCAGCATTTT.

V gene TRBV5-1 combines with J gene TRBJ2-5; TRBD2 aligns across 7 bases. V was pared by 1 base and J by 5 bases, with 5 bases of the junction left unmatched. CDR1 SGHRS and CDR2 YFSETQ come from the germline V gene. The CDR3 is made up of 14 amino acids. DNA for the CDR3: TGCGCCAGCAGCTTGTGGGGGGGAGAGGAGACCCAGTACTTC. It encodes CASSLWGGEETQYF.